The T cell receptor beta chain described here comes from a study of blood T cell repertoires in COVID-19. Here immunoSEQ multiplex PCR was the method, and the copy in TCRdb shows in-frame clones only, minus some. The table has approximately 280,000 clones, roughly 90% seen once. Germline loops: CDR1 LGHDT, CDR2 YNNKEL (reference sequence). The CDR3 consists of 16 residues. V was clipped by 0 bases and J by 6 bases; unmatched bases: 10. The rearrangement joins TRBV3-1 (or the pseudogene TRBV3-2) to TRBJ2-7; 8 bases are a match to TRBD1. The sequence came from a woman aged 18-29 years with acute COVID-19. Sequenced input: PBMCs or T cells enriched from blood (not recorded which). The CDR3 sequence is CASSQDLIWGTGEQYF. The CDR3 DNA follows: TGTGCCAGCAGCCAAGATTTAATTTGGGGGACAGGCGAGCAGTACTTC.